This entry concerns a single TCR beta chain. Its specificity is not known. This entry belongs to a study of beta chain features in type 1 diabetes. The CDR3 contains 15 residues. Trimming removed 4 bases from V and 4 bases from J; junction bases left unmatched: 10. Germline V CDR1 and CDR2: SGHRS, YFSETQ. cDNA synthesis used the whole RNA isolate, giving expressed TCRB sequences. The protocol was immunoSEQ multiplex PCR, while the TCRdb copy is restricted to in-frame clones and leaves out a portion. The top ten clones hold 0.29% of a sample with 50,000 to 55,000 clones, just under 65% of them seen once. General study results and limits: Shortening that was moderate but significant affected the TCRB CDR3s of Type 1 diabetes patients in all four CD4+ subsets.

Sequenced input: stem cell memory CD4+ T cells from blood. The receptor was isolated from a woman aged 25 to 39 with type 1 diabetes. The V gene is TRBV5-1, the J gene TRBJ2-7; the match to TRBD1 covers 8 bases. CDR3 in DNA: TGCGCCAGCAGCCTCGGGACAGGAGAAGTATACGAGCAGTACTTC. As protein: CASSLGTGEVYEQYF. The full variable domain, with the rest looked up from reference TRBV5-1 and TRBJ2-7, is KAGVTQTPRYLIKTRGQQVTLSCSPISGHRSVSWYQQTPGQGLQFLFEYFSETQRNKGNFPGRFSGRQFSNSRSEMNVSTLELGDSALYLCASSLGTGEVYEQYFGPGTRLTVT.